This T cell receptor beta chain is from a study of tumor-infiltrating lymphocytes in primary liver carcinoma. Per the germline V gene, CDR1 is MDHEN and CDR2 is SYDVKM. This CDR3 has 16 residues. Priming with a constant-region primer yielded TCR beta cDNA from roughly 0.45 ug total RNA. Library construction for TCR beta comprised three nested multiplex PCR rounds performed with slightly modified ARM-PCR. A C-beta reverse primer and TRBV1-TRBV30 forward primers served in each of the first two PCR rounds, at ten to eleven cycles apiece. MiXCR, applied by TCRdb to the multiplex PCR reads, yields one record per CDR3 protein. The sample contains 24,000 or so distinct CDR3 sequences, approximately 71% of which appear only once. Between about 19 and 34 mg of unsorted bulk tissue served as the source from which RNA and DNA were co-extracted. Whichever tumor sample was examined, it had over 75% viable tumor cells.

The chain links TRBV28 to TRBJ2-1, with D perhaps assigned TRBD1 or TRBD2 (5 bases each). Sequenced sample: liver tumor tissue from sampling region 5. The subset was: tumor region T5, tumor centre. The clonotype originates from a woman aged 25-40 years with primary liver carcinoma and hepatitis B virus infection. CDR3 coding DNA: TGTGCTAACAGTTTAAATTCGGGAATTGACGCCACGGGGCACTTCTTC. Amino acids: CANSLNSGIDATGHFF.